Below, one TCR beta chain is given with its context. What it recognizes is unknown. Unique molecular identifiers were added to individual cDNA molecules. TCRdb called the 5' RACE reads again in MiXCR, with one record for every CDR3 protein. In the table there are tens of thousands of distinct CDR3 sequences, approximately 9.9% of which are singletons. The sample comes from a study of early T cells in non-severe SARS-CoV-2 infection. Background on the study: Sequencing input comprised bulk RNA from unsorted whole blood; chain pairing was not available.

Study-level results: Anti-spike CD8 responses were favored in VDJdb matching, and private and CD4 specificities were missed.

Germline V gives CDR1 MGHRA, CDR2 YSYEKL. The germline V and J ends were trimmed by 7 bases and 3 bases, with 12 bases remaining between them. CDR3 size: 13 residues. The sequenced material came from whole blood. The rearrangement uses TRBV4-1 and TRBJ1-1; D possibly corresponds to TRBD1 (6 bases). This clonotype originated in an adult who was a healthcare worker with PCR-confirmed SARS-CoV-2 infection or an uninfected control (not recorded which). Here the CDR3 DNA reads TGCGCCAGCAAGCCGGACAGCTACACTGAAGCTTTCTTT. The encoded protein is CASKPDSYTEAFF.